In this sample, the clone carrying this T cell receptor (beta chain) turned up a few times. What it binds is not known. The V and J ends lost 0 bases and 7 bases, in that order; junction bases with no gene match: 9. This CDR3 contains 18 residues. Germline values: CDR1 LGHDT, CDR2 YNNKEL (reference sequence). The data originate from a study of T cells in Graves' hyperthyroidism and ophthalmopathy. Authors of the study amplified TCR beta CDR3 regions from RNA transcripts. HTBI primers were employed in a first-round RT-PCR of the TCR CDR3. TCRdb independently ran MiXCR on the multiplex PCR reads; one entry per CDR3 protein. The sample has about 420,000 distinct CDR3 sequences, approximately 14% seen once. Study findings and constraints: Ophthalmopathy stood apart from stable hyperthyroidism in a 13 V-J model.

When ophthalmopathy did not progress within 18 months, Graves' hyperthyroidism was considered stable. Diagnosis relied on clinical symptoms, serum thyroxine and TRAb, thyroid ultrasound and orbital computed tomography. The sequence was obtained from a woman aged 18-29 years with Graves' hyperthyroidism. The sequencing input was blood. The rearrangement links TRBV3-1 to TRBJ2-2; 12 bases are a match to TRBD2. The CDR3 DNA is TGTGCCAGCAGCCAAGATCTAGGACTAGCGGGATGGTTCGGGGAGCTGTTTTTT. Translating gives CASSQDLGLAGWFGELFF.